The entry below gives a single TCR beta chain sequence along with its context. The sample originates from a study of blood T cell repertoires in COVID-19. Study summary: Spain, Italy and the United States supplied samples that represented acute and convalescent COVID-19. Nucleic acid was either cDNA or gDNA, and it came from T cells, B-cell-depleted T cells, or PBMCs.

Authors' methods: It was from reference gene primer amplification that nucleated cell counts were estimated. Produced via immunoSEQ multiplex PCR; TCRdb's table is partial and in-frame only. The D gene and trimming were derived from the DNA, and the V and J assignments and clone size from that table. The sample shows about 180,000 clones, approximately 89% of them seen only once. The germline V and J ends were trimmed by 1 base and 2 bases, with 9 bases remaining between them. The CDR3 is 16 residues long. The V gene's germline CDR1 is LGHDT and CDR2 YNNKEL (reference sequence). J is TRBJ1-6 and V is TRBV3-1 (or the pseudogene TRBV3-2); D not resolved. Sequencing was carried out using peripheral blood. The receptor was isolated from a woman aged 25 to 39 with acute or convalescent COVID-19. CDR3 nucleotide sequence: TGTGCCAGCAGCCAAGCTTCCGGGACCTATAATTCACCCCTCCACTTT. Translated, it gives CASSQASGTYNSPLHF.